This TCR beta chain was sequenced in a study of naive and memory T cell subsets. This clonotype came up a few times. The target antigen is unknown. Study-wide results and limits: Naive repertoires, especially CD8, held a few larger clonotypes, possibly memory cells re-expressing CD45RA.

CMV status came from CD4+ T cell IFNgamma after overnight CMV lysate stimulation of fresh PBMCs. Two oligonucleotides, mixed equimolar, formed the beta constant-region primer covering TRBC1 and TRBC2. Ligation attached a single-stranded oligonucleotide with a 12-nucleotide UMI and the SP2 primer to the cDNA 3' end. Ligated cDNA was amplified by four rounds of PCR with nested alpha and beta constant-region primers and SP2. From the UMI-ligation and nested PCR reads, TCRdb called clonotypes with MiXCR, one entry per CDR3 protein. The sample yields around 160,000 distinct CDR3 sequences, around 15% seen once. V was shortened by 4 bases and J by 6 bases, with 16 bases between the two germline ends. The CDR3 runs to 14 residues. The germline gives CDR1 DFQATT, CDR2 SNEGSKA (reference sequence).

The TCR was taken from a human donor in good health. The chain uses TRBV20-1 and TRBJ1-5; possible D gene TRBD1, 5 bases. The sequencing sample was made of naive CD4+ T cells from blood. Here the CDR3 DNA reads TGCAGTGCTAAGGAGGGGCACGGGCGTCAGCCCCAGCATTTT. Residues: CSAKEGHGRQPQHF.